These T cell receptor beta chains were read from a single sample in a study of shared clonotypes between healthy human individuals. Here immunoSEQ multiplex PCR was the method, and the copy in TCRdb shows in-frame clones only, minus some. Of about 600,000 clones listed, around 97% are singletons. The sequenced sample consisted of naive CD4+ T cells sorted from blood. The source of these receptors is a woman in her twenties or thirties in good health. CDR3s include the opening cysteine and the closing phenylalanine or tryptophan. The D gene is left open where the match is weak. Clone sizes are given selectively: once, few, many, or a class where the clone is expanded.

D gene	CDR3 length	V gene	J gene	clone size	CDR3 DNA	CDR3 protein
.	15	TRBV18	TRBJ1-3	.	TGTGCCAGCTCTCCGACCAAGATCCCTGGAAACACCATATATTTT	CASSPTKIPGNTIYF
TRBD2	18	TRBV19	TRBJ2-2	.	TGTGCCAGTAGTACCCAGACTAGCGGGAGGCTGGCGGCCGGGGAGCTGTTTTTT	CASSTQTSGRLAAGELFF
.	14	TRBV7-9	TRBJ2-3	.	TGTGCCAGCAGCTTGGACGGGAGCTTAGATACGCAGTATTTT	CASSLDGSLDTQYF
.	12	TRBV11-3	TRBJ2-2	.	TGTGCCAGCAGCTTATGGGCCGGGGAGCTGTTTTTT	CASSLWAGELFF
TRBD2	16	TRBV19	TRBJ2-7	.	TGTGCCAGTAGTGCCTTTATGAGCGGGAGCACCTACGAGCAGTACTTC	CASSAFMSGSTYEQYF
TRBD1	15	TRBV7-2	TRBJ2-5	once	TGTGCCAGCAGCCAGATGACAGGGGGTCAGGAGACCCAGTACTTC	CASSQMTGGQETQYF
.	15	TRBV6-1	TRBJ2-3	.	TGTGCCAGCAGCCCCAGGGGCCAGATCACAGATACGCAGTATTTT	CASSPRGQITDTQYF
.	14	TRBV28	TRBJ1-5	.	TGTGCCAGCAGTTTATTTGGGAGCAATCAGCCCCAGCATTTT	CASSLFGSNQPQHF
.	14	TRBV18	TRBJ2-3	.	TGTGCCAGCTCACCTATCCAACAGGGTGAGACGCAGTATTTT	CASSPIQQGETQYF
TRBD1	14	TRBV27	TRBJ2-7	.	TGTGCCAGCAGTTATCGACAGGGAAGCTACGAGCAGTACTTC	CASSYRQGSYEQYF
TRBD1	18	TRBV4-1	TRBJ2-2	.	TGCGCCAGCAGCCTCAGGAGTCCGGACAGGGGTTCCTCCGGGGAGCTGTTTTTT	CASSLRSPDRGSSGELFF
.	16	TRBV4-2	TRBJ1-4	.	TGTGCCAGCAGCCAAGCCAGGACGGCAACTAATGAAAAACTGTTTTTT	CASSQARTATNEKLFF
.	13	TRBV5-5	TRBJ2-5	.	TGTGCCAGCATCAGTTCGGGGCAAGAGACCCAGTACTTC	CASISSGQETQYF
.	16	TRBV30	TRBJ1-2	.	TGTGCCCGGAGTGACTCAGGGTCCAGTTTAAGAAGGGGCTACACCTTC	CARSDSGSSLRRGYTF
TRBD1	19	TRBV9	TRBJ1-2	.	TGTGCCAGCAGCGTAGCCTTAAGCGGACAGGGGGTAAAGGCCTATGGCTACACCTTC	CASSVALSGQGVKAYGYTF
TRBD1	16	TRBV7-9	TRBJ2-5	.	TGTGCCAGCAGCTTAGGAGACAGGGCGGGTTTGGAGACCCAGTACTTC	CASSLGDRAGLETQYF
TRBD2	16	TRBV2	TRBJ2-5	.	TGTGCCAGCAGTGAACGGTCAGCGGGGGGAGGGGAGACCCAGTACTTC	CASSERSAGGGETQYF
.	11	TRBV28	TRBJ2-7	.	TGTGCCAGCACAAAGAGCTACGAGCAGTACTTC	CASTKSYEQYF
.	14	TRBV25-1	TRBJ2-7	.	TGTGCCAGCAGCCGTGCCGGGACAACCTACGAGCAGTACTTC	CASSRAGTTYEQYF
.	13	TRBV7-2	TRBJ2-1	.	TGTGCCAGCAGCTTACCACTTCGCAATGAGCAGTTCTTC	CASSLPLRNEQFF
TRBD2	16	TRBV6-4	TRBJ2-1	.	TGTGCCAGCAGTGACTCCCCTAGCGGGAGGGCCAATGAGCAGTTCTTC	CASSDSPSGRANEQFF
.	14	TRBV5-1	TRBJ2-7	.	TGCGCCAGCAGCTTCCTCGCAGGAGCGGAAGAGCAGTACTTC	CASSFLAGAEEQYF
TRBD2	16	TRBV15	TRBJ2-3	once	TGTGCCACCAGCAAAGAACCCGGGACTAGCGGGCGCTATACCCTTTTT	CATSKEPGTSGRYTLF
TRBD2	19	TRBV19	TRBJ2-3	.	TGTGCCAGTAGTATCTCAAAGGTTCCAGGACTAGCGGGAGGAGATACGCAGTATTTT	CASSISKVPGLAGGDTQYF
.	13	TRBV19	TRBJ1-1	once	TGTGCCAGTACCAAACAGGGATGGACTGAAGCTTTCTTT	CASTKQGWTEAFF
TRBD2	18	TRBV4-1	TRBJ2-1	.	TGCGCCAGCAGCCAAGGACTAGCGGGGGGTGGCACCTACAATGAGCAGTTCTTC	CASSQGLAGGGTYNEQFF